This T cell receptor beta chain was identified in a study of Tregs in tolerant kidney transplant recipients. The data were produced by immunoSEQ multiplex PCR, yet TCRdb's version contains in-frame clones alone and is incomplete. The table for this sample gives 30,000 to 40,000 clones. Mixed chimerism was transient after nonmyeloablative marrow transplants from related graft donors. CD4+CD25+CD127- Tregs, CD4+CD25- non-Tregs, CD4 and CD8 cells were sorted. Broader study findings: Biological reproducibility was not directly addressed, but technical replication error appeared minimal. The most relevant donor-specific Treg TCRbeta repertoire apparently came from expansion with activated donor B cells. The small number of patients limits these findings pending further validation.

As to this clone: Its antigen is not known. Read coverage stops 3 residues before the CDR3 terminus; the germline J gene supplies the remainder.

Germline V CDR1 and CDR2: SGHRS, YFSETQ. The CDR3 length is 14 residues. Unmatched junction bases numbered 7, after V lost 4 bases and J lost 5 bases. This clonotype originated in a human patient who received a combined kidney and bone marrow transplant. The T cells may come from the graft donor. Sequences were derived from CD4+ T cells from blood (PBMCs), sampled 24 months after the transplant. The rearrangement joins TRBV5-1 to TRBJ1-1; 8 bases fit TRBD1. The CDR3 sequence: CASSRGQEGTEAFF. The covered CDR3 bases are TGCGCCAGCAGCCGGGGACAGGAGGGGACTGAA.